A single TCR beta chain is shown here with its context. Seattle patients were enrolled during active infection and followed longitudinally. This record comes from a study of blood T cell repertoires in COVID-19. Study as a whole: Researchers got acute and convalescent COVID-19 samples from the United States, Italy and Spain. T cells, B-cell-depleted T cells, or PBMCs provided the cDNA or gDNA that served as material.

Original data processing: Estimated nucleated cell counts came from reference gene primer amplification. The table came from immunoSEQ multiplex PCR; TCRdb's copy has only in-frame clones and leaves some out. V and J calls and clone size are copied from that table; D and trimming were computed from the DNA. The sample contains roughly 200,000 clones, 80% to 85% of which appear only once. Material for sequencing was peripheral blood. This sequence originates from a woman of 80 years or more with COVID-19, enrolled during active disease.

The CDR3 region is CASSFTEKLFF. The CDR3 nucleotides read TGTGCCAGCAGTTTCACAGAAAAACTGTTTTTT. The V call is TRBV28, the J call TRBJ1-4, with D uncertain. Trimming took off 3 bases at V and 8 bases at J, with 4 bases between the two ends. The germline CDR1 and CDR2 sequences are MDHEN and SYDVKM. The CDR3 loop spans 11 amino acids.